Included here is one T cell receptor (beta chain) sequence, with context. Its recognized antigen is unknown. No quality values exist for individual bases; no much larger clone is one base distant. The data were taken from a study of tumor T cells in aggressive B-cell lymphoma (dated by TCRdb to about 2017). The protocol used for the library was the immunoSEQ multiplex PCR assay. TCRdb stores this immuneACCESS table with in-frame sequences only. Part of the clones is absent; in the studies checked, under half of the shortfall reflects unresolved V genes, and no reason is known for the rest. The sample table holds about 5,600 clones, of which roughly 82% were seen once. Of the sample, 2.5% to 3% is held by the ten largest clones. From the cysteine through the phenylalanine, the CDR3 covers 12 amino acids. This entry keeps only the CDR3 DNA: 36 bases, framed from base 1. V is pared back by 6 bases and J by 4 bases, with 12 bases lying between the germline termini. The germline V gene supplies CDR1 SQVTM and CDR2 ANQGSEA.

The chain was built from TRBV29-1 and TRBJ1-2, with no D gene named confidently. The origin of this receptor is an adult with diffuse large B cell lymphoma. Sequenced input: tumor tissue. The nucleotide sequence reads TGCAGCGTGACTGGGTTGGGCTATGGCTACACCTTC. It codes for CSVTGLGYGYTF.